The 28 T cell receptor beta chains presented below share a single source sample, sequenced in a study of blood T cell repertoires in COVID-19. Sequencing used immunoSEQ multiplex PCR; TCRdb keeps in-frame clones, though not all of them. The repertoire includes over 300,000 clones, around 89% of them detected once, and about 6.5% sits in the top ten. The sample was peripheral blood. These receptors all stem from a man aged 18 to 30 with active or convalescent COVID-19.

The chain carries TRBV20-1 and TRBJ2-7, with 7 bases that match TRBD1. CDR1 and CDR2 from the germline V gene are DFQATT and SNEGSKA (reference sequence). The CDR3 runs 11 residues. Unmatched junction bases numbered 4, after V lost 7 bases and J lost 4 bases. The CDR3 region is CSVQGVYEQYF. The CDR3 DNA sequence: TGCAGTGTTCAGGGGGTTTACGAGCAGTACTTC.

The chain recombines TRBV10-1 with TRBJ1-2; the D gene is possibly TRBD1 (5 bases). CDR1 WNHNN and CDR2 SYGVQD come from the germline V gene (reference sequence). V was clipped by 10 bases and J by 12 bases, with 12 bases between them. The CDR3 sequence is 9 residues long. The CDR3, as DNA: TGCGCCAAACCGGGCAGGGACACCTTC. Translated, it gives CAKPGRDTF.

This clone has a handful of counts. CDR3 DNA: TGTGCCAGCAGGAGGACAGGGGGCAAGAACACCGGGGAGCTGTTTTTT. Its translation: CASRRTGGKNTGELFF. The chain has TRBV2 and TRBJ2-2; TRBD1 matches 11 bases. Germline assignment: CDR1 SNHLY and CDR2 FYNNEI. V shed 6 bases, J shed 1 base, and the junction held 4 bases outside the gene matches. CDR3 length: 16 amino acids.

The table lists this clone with a count of one. This rearrangement joins TRBV6-2 or TRBV6-3 to TRBJ1-5, with 7 bases matching TRBD1. CDR1 is MNHEY and CDR2 is SVGEGT in the germline V gene. V lost 6 bases, J lost 1 base, and 3 bases stayed unmatched. The CDR3 is made up of 14 amino acids. CDR3 amino acids: CASSATGSNQPQHF. The DNA of the CDR3 is TGTGCCAGCAGCGCGACAGGGAGCAATCAGCCCCAGCATTTT.

The V gene is TRBV27, the J gene TRBJ2-7, with D perhaps matching TRBD1 (6 bases). Deletions cut 4 bases from V and 3 bases from J, with 28 bases between. Per the germline V gene, CDR1 is MNHEY and CDR2 is SMNVEV (reference sequence). The CDR3 has 19 amino acids. CDR3 sequence reads: CASSSPVRRRGGTHYEQYF. DNA of the CDR3: TGTGCCAGCAGTTCCCCCGTTCGCAGGCGTGGTGGGACACACTACGAGCAGTACTTC.

CDR3 loop: CASSTAPRGYEQYF. The CDR3, as DNA: TGTGCCAGCAGCACCGCTCCCCGGGGATACGAGCAGTACTTC. The chain links TRBV7-9 to TRBJ2-7, with D perhaps matching TRBD2 (5 bases). Trimming stripped 5 bases from V and 4 bases from J, with 15 bases between. The CDR3 contains 14 residues. CDR1 and CDR2 from the germline V gene are SEHNR and FQNEAQ (reference sequence).

This chain connects TRBV6-5 to TRBJ2-3, with D perhaps matching TRBD1 (6 bases). The germline CDR1 and CDR2 sequences are MNHEY and SVGAGI. V lost 7 bases to trimming and J lost 5 bases, with 16 bases between them. The CDR3 runs 14 residues. The CDR3 protein is CASTPGTPKDTQYF. CDR3 coding DNA: TGTGCCAGCACTCCCGGGACACCGAAAGATACGCAGTATTTT.

About this clone itself: One junction end does not reproduce the germline sequence, and a read error may be involved. J is TRBJ2-6 and V is TRBV11-3; 9 nucleotides match TRBD1. Germline V gene sequence: CDR1 SGHNT, CDR2 YENEEA. This CDR3 spans 17 amino acids. The DNA for the CDR3 is TGTGCCAGCAGCCGGAGCGGGACAGGGTCTGGGGCCAACGTGCTGACTTTC. It codes for CASSRSGTGSGANVLTF.

The chain recombines TRBV11-2 with TRBJ1-4; 7 bases map to TRBD1. The germline gives CDR1 SGHAT, CDR2 FQNNGV. The CDR3 loop spans 14 amino acids. V lost 6 bases, J lost 6 bases, and 7 bases stayed unmatched. CDR3 nucleotide sequence: TGTGCCAGCAGAAGGGGGACAGTAGATGAAAAACTGTTTTTT. It is translated as CASRRGTVDEKLFF.

This sequence joins TRBV4-1 and TRBJ1-1; 8 bases are shared with TRBD1. This CDR3 comprises 14 residues. Germline CDR1 reads MGHRA; CDR2 reads YSYEKL. V gave up 5 bases and J gave up 1 base; unmatched junction bases: 3. The CDR3 DNA follows: TGCGCCAGCAGCTGGACAGGGCCGAACACTGAAGCTTTCTTT. Its translation is CASSWTGPNTEAFF.

This chain links TRBV9 with TRBJ2-5; 8 nucleotides align to TRBD2. Germline V gene data show CDR1 as SGDLS and CDR2 as YYNGEE. Germline trimming cut 0 bases from V and 5 bases from J; bases unmatched to any gene: 9. The CDR3 length is 16 residues. CDR3 in amino acids: CASSVATAGARETQYF. In DNA form, the CDR3 reads TGTGCCAGCAGCGTAGCCACAGCGGGGGCGCGGGAGACCCAGTACTTC.

The chain couples TRBV28 to TRBJ1-4, with 7 bases aligning to TRBD1. Germline assignment: CDR1 MDHEN and CDR2 SYDVKM. Trimming took 3 bases from V and 5 from J; bases not matched to a gene: 6. This CDR3 comprises 15 residues. The CDR3 DNA follows: TGTGCCAGCAGTTTGGGAGCAGGGGGAAATGAAAAACTGTTTTTT. Translating gives CASSLGAGGNEKLFF.

A few counts support this clone. J is TRBJ1-1 and V is TRBV9, with TRBD1 identical over 11 bases. Germline lookup yields CDR1 SGDLS and CDR2 YYNGEE. J gave up 6 bases and V 1 base, and 2 bases lay outside the gene matches. The CDR3 totals 14 residues. Written as DNA, the CDR3 is TGTGCCAGCAGCGTACCGGGACAGGGGGCTGAAGCTTTCTTT. This encodes CASSVPGQGAEAFF.

The chain carries TRBV7-9 and TRBJ1-1; D is unclear. CDR3 length equals 18 residues. The germline V gene encodes CDR1 SEHNR and CDR2 FQNEAQ (reference sequence). With 2 bases removed from V and 3 bases from J, the gap between germline ends came to 22 bases. CDR3 protein: CASSLSLGAEARHTEAFF. The DNA for the CDR3 is TGTGCCAGCAGCTTAAGTCTTGGTGCGGAGGCCCGCCACACTGAAGCTTTCTTT.

CDR3 nucleotide sequence: TGTGCCAGCAGTCGAAGCGGGAGGGGGGAGACCCAGTACTTC. It yields the protein CASSRSGRGETQYF. This sequence joins TRBV2 and TRBJ2-5, with 10 bases matching TRBD2. The germline V gene has CDR1 SNHLY and CDR2 FYNNEI. The CDR3 totals 14 residues. With 5 bases clipped from V and 5 bases from J, the junction kept 5 bases outside the gene matches.

The count of this clone is one. The chain employs TRBV19 and TRBJ2-7, with TRBD1 matching over 7 bases. This CDR3 is 17 amino acids long. After removal of 4 bases from V and 1 base from J, the junction contained 13 bases not matched to a gene. The germline V gene encodes CDR1 LNHDA and CDR2 SQIVND (reference sequence). CDR3 region: CASSTLLTGDSSYEQYF. The CDR3 DNA sequence: TGTGCCAGTAGTACCCTACTTACAGGGGATTCATCCTACGAGCAGTACTTC.

The rearrangement uses TRBV6-4 and TRBJ1-6; weak D call: TRBD1 (6 bases). The length of the CDR3 is 15 residues. CDR1 and CDR2 (germline): MRHNA, SNTAGT. Trimming left V 8 bases short and J 7 bases short, with 18 bases between. CDR3 residues: CASPRRGTPNSPLHF. In DNA form, the CDR3 reads TGTGCCAGCCCCCGGCGGGGGACACCGAATTCACCCCTCCACTTT.

The sample holds one count of this clone. Distinct nucleotide sequences in the sample also encode this CDR3. V gene TRBV27 combines with J gene TRBJ2-1; a possible D gene is TRBD2 (5 bases). The CDR3 is 15 residues long. Per the germline V gene, CDR1 is MNHEY and CDR2 is SMNVEV (reference sequence). V was trimmed by 3 bases and J by 0 bases, leaving 9 bases between them. The chain's CDR3 is CASSFSGSSYNEQFF. CDR3 bases: TGTGCCAGCAGTTTTAGTGGGAGCTCCTACAATGAGCAGTTCTTC.

The chain employs TRBV3-1 (or the pseudogene TRBV3-2) and TRBJ2-1; TRBD1 matches at 8 bases. This CDR3 contains 12 residues. In germline, CDR1 is LGHDT, CDR2 YNNKEL (reference sequence). Trimming took 2 bases from V and 9 from J; bases not matched to a gene: 0. The CDR3 region is CASSQTGGEQFF. As DNA, the CDR3 is TGTGCCAGCAGCCAAACAGGGGGTGAGCAGTTCTTC.

This rearrangement joins TRBV7-6 to TRBJ1-6, with a weak D call TRBD1 (6 bases). From germline, CDR1 is SGHVS and CDR2 FNYEAQ. The CDR3 contains 16 residues. With 1 base removed from V and 2 bases from J, the gap between germline ends came to 9 bases. CDR3 amino acids: CASSLGQGTYNSPLHF. The CDR3 nucleotides are TGTGCCAGCAGCTTAGGGCAGGGGACCTATAATTCACCCCTCCACTTT.

The V call is TRBV4-3, the J call TRBJ2-7; 10 bases match TRBD1. Germline V lookup: CDR1 LGHNA, CDR2 YSLEER. There are 15 residues in the CDR3. V trimming: 0 bases; J trimming: 4 bases; junction bases outside the gene matches: 3. The CDR3 region is CASSQEGQGTYEQYF. The CDR3 nucleotides read TGCGCCAGCAGCCAAGAGGGACAGGGGACATACGAGCAGTACTTC.

The chain employs TRBV11-2 and TRBJ2-5; D perhaps matches TRBD2 (5 bases). The CDR3 sequence is 16 residues long. V was pared by 2 bases and J by 7 bases, with 20 bases between. From germline, CDR1 is SGHAT and CDR2 FQNNGV. DNA of the CDR3: TGTGCCAGCAGCTTACGGGTCGCGGACTCAGGTTCGACCCAGTACTTC. It specifies CASSLRVADSGSTQYF.

The chain is built from TRBV27 and TRBJ1-6, with 12 bases that match TRBD1. The junction had 1 base not matched to a gene; V was cut back by 4 bases and J by 9 bases. The CDR3 has 14 residues. Looked up from germline, CDR1 is MNHEY and CDR2 is SMNVEV (reference sequence). The CDR3 nucleotides are TGTGCCAGCAGTTGGGACAGGGGGCGTTCACCCCTCCACTTT. This encodes CASSWDRGRSPLHF.

Notes on this clone: The junction does not match germline at one end; this may be a read error. The V gene is TRBV28, the J gene TRBJ2-6; D is perhaps TRBD1 (5 bases). Germline-derived CDR1 and CDR2 are MDHEN and SYDVKM. This CDR3 is 14 amino acids long. CDR3 bases: TGTGCCAGCAGGCCGGGCTCTGGGGCCAACGTGCTGACTTTC. As protein: CASRPGSGANVLTF. Full variable domain (rest looked up from reference TRBV28 and TRBJ2-6): DVKVTQSSRYLVKRTGEKVFLECVQDMDHENMFWYRQDPGLGLRLIYFSYDVKMKEKGDIPEGYSVSREKKERFSLILESASTNQTSMYLCASRPGSGANVLTFGAGSRLTVL.

This clone was counted between two and nine times. This chain uses TRBV15 with TRBJ1-2; 10 bases line up with TRBD1. V shed 5 bases, J shed 4 bases, and the junction held 10 bases outside the gene matches. Germline V gives CDR1 LNHNV, CDR2 YYDKDF (reference sequence). The CDR3 totals 16 residues. This CDR3 reads CATSSDRGRGIYGYTF. The CDR3, as DNA: TGTGCCACCAGCTCCGACAGGGGGCGAGGAATCTATGGCTACACCTTC.

This sequence joins TRBV4-1 and TRBJ2-3; 9 nucleotides match TRBD2. The CDR3 consists of 16 residues. Germline-derived CDR1 and CDR2 are MGHRA and YSYEKL. V gave up 4 bases and J gave up 5 bases; unmatched junction bases: 10. CDR3 bases: TGCGCCAGCAGCCGTTGGACTAGCGATTCTGGAGATACGCAGTATTTT. Protein sequence: CASSRWTSDSGDTQYF.

The chain couples TRBV19 to TRBJ2-7; no clear D. The ends were cut back, 5 bases at V and 2 bases at J, with 10 bases in the middle. CDR1 LNHDA and CDR2 SQIVND come from the germline V gene (reference sequence). The CDR3 is 13 amino acids. The CDR3 bases are TGTGCCAGTAGTTTCCGTCTCCCCTACGAGCAGTACTTC. Translating it yields CASSFRLPYEQYF. Combining the CDR3 with reference TRBV19 and TRBJ2-7 gives the whole variable domain DGGITQSPKYLFRKEGQNVTLSCEQNLNHDAMYWYRQDPGQGLRLIYYSQIVNDFQKGDIAEGYSVSREKKESFPLTVTSAQKNPTAFYLCASSFRLPYEQYFGPGTRLTVT.

The chain carries TRBV7-9 and TRBJ2-3, with 8 bases that match TRBD1. The CDR3 has 13 amino acids. Germline CDR1 SEHNR, CDR2 FQNEAQ (reference sequence). The V and J ends lost 4 bases and 6 bases, in that order; junction bases with no gene match: 3. The CDR3 loop is CASSWTGLDTQYF. The CDR3, as DNA: TGTGCCAGCAGCTGGACAGGGCTGGATACGCAGTATTTT.